The 14 T cell receptor beta chains given below trace back to one sample, sequenced in a study of control samples from healthy donors and cancer patients (dated by TCRdb to the early 2020s). Libraries were prepared through the immunoSEQ multiplex PCR assay. Not all clones reach the TCRdb copy of this immuneACCESS table, which keeps in-frame sequences only. Checked studies attribute under half of the gap to unresolved V genes and leave the rest unexplained. This sample has about 80,000 clones in its table, and nearly 90% of those were observed once. The ten most abundant clones make up around 5.4% of the sample. The sequencing input was blood. These receptors were collected from a man aged 50 to 59 in good health.

This chain joins TRBV25-1 and TRBJ1-2; the D is unclear. V lost 1 base, J lost 7 bases, and 13 bases lay in between. The CDR3 is 14 amino acids. CDR1 is MGHDK, CDR2 SYGVNS, per germline. The CDR3 spells CASSEWERVGGYTF. As DNA, the CDR3 is TGTGCCAGCAGTGAATGGGAAAGGGTCGGTGGCTACACCTTC.

In DNA, the CDR3 is TGTGCCAGCAGCCAAAGAGTGACTAGCGGGGGGGCCCAAGAGACCCAGTACTTC. Translated, it gives CASSQRVTSGGAQETQYF. V gene TRBV4-2 combines with J gene TRBJ2-5; 14 bases map to TRBD2. CDR3 length: 18 amino acids. Germline CDR1 LGHNA, CDR2 YNFKEQ. V lost 2 bases, J lost 1 base, and 6 bases stayed unmatched.

The CDR3 nucleotides are TGCGCCAGCAGCCAAGAAGGGGGGACAGGGACTTACGAGCAGTACTTC. This translates into CASSQEGGTGTYEQYF. V gene TRBV4-1 combines with J gene TRBJ2-7, with TRBD1 matching over 9 bases. Germline V CDR1 and CDR2: MGHRA, YSYEKL. CDR3 length: 16 residues. Germline trimming cut 0 bases from V and 4 bases from J; bases unmatched to any gene: 7.

This chain joins TRBV7-8 and TRBJ1-3; 8 positions agree with TRBD1. J lost 5 bases, V lost 5 bases, and 5 bases had no gene match. There are 14 residues in the CDR3. The germline V gene encodes CDR1 SGHVS and CDR2 FQNEAQ. The CDR3 is CASSPQGERNTIYF. Written as DNA, the CDR3 is TGTGCCAGCAGCCCACAGGGGGAAAGAAACACCATATATTTT.

In its sample, this clone was seen a few times. This rearrangement joins TRBV18 to TRBJ2-3, with 15 positions matching TRBD2. The germline gives CDR1 KGHSH, CDR2 LQKENI. The CDR3 contains 18 residues. Trimming cost V 3 bases and J 1 base; bases outside gene matches: 5. This chain's CDR3 is CASSPGLAGGRGTDTQYF. DNA of the CDR3: TGTGCCAGCTCACCGGGACTAGCGGGGGGCAGAGGCACAGATACGCAGTATTTT.

The CDR3: CATSSLYGAQPQHF. The CDR3 DNA follows: TGTGCCACCAGTTCGTTATATGGGGCTCAGCCCCAGCATTTT. The V gene is TRBV24-1, the J gene TRBJ1-5; possibly TRBD1 for D (5 bases). This CDR3 is 14 amino acids long. With 6 bases removed from V and 6 bases from J, the gap between germline ends came to 14 bases. The germline V gene has CDR1 KGHDR and CDR2 SFDVKD.

This clone was seen more than once but under ten times. The chain joins TRBV30 to TRBJ1-1; D unclear. The V gene lost 2 bases and the J gene lost 8 bases, with 18 bases spanning the gap. The CDR3 runs 14 residues. CDR1 and CDR2 from the germline V gene are GTSNPN and SVGIG (reference sequence). CDR3 protein: CAWSRTRPTLEAFF. CDR3 sequence (DNA): TGTGCCTGGAGTCGAACCCGACCGACGCTGGAAGCTTTCTTT.

This chain joins TRBV19 and TRBJ1-1, with D possibly TRBD1 on 5 matching bases. The CDR3 is 15 residues long. The V gene's germline CDR1 is LNHDA and CDR2 SQIVND (reference sequence). Between the trimmed V and J ends, which lost 6 bases and 7 bases, there was a span of 21 bases. This chain's CDR3 is CASSLNRRGVREAFF. In nucleotides, the CDR3 is TGTGCCAGTAGCCTAAATCGACGGGGGGTACGTGAAGCTTTCTTT. Drawing the rest from reference TRBV19 and TRBJ1-1, the complete variable domain is DGGITQSPKYLFRKEGQNVTLSCEQNLNHDAMYWYRQDPGQGLRLIYYSQIVNDFQKGDIAEGYSVSREKKESFPLTVTSAQKNPTAFYLCASSLNRRGVREAFFGQGTRLTVV.

This clone came up once. V is TRBV3-1 (or the pseudogene TRBV3-2) and J is TRBJ2-1, with a possible D match to TRBD1 (7 bases). Trimming shortened V by 3 bases and J by 4 bases, and 13 bases separated the two germline ends. Germline V gene lookup returns CDR1 LGHDT and CDR2 YNNKEL (reference sequence). This CDR3 region has 15 residues. In DNA form, the CDR3 reads TGTGCCAGCAGCCAGGAGGGGGCCCTATACAATGAGCAGTTCTTC. It specifies CASSQEGALYNEQFF.

The rearrangement joins TRBV7-8 to TRBJ1-3, with TRBD1 as a possible D gene (6 bases). V shed 5 bases and J shed 0 bases, with 14 bases lying between them. CDR3 size: 16 residues. In germline, CDR1 is SGHVS, CDR2 FQNEAQ. The CDR3 reads CASSHRGGSSGNTIYF. The CDR3 nucleotides are TGTGCCAGCAGCCACAGAGGGGGGAGCTCTGGAAACACCATATATTTT.

The V call is TRBV5-1, the J call TRBJ1-4, with TRBD1 matching 7 bases. Germline values: CDR1 SGHRS, CDR2 YFSETQ. Losses at the gene ends were 1 base for V and 3 bases for J; bases not matched to a gene: 3. The CDR3 totals 15 residues. The CDR3 region has the DNA TGCGCCAGCAGCTTGACAGGGGAGGCTAATGAAAAACTGTTTTTT. It is translated as CASSLTGEANEKLFF.

The genes are TRBV7-9 and TRBJ2-3, with D possibly TRBD2 on 6 matching bases. V lost 5 bases, J lost 4 bases, and 16 bases lay in between. The germline V gene encodes CDR1 SEHNR and CDR2 FQNEAQ (reference sequence). CDR3 length equals 15 residues. DNA for the CDR3: TGTGCCAGCAGCCCCGGGGAGGTCATCGCAGATACGCAGTATTTT. Its translation is CASSPGEVIADTQYF.

The V and J genes are TRBV7-7 and TRBJ2-5; a weak D match, TRBD1 (5 bases). The CDR3 has 14 residues. Deletions cut 2 bases from V and 5 bases from J, with 12 bases between. In germline, CDR1 is SSHAT, CDR2 FNYEAQ (reference sequence). The CDR3 is CASSLILTDETQYF. CDR3 bases: TGTGCCAGCAGCTTAATACTGACAGATGAGACCCAGTACTTC.

J is TRBJ2-3 and V is TRBV5-1; D remains unclear. Germline values: CDR1 SGHRS, CDR2 YFSETQ. CDR3 size: 12 residues. The ends were cut back, 3 bases at V and 6 bases at J, with 8 bases in the middle. CDR3: CASSSLGDTQYF. Here the CDR3 DNA reads TGCGCCAGCAGCTCCCTTGGGGATACGCAGTATTTT.